The rows below give T cell receptor beta chains drawn from one sample of a study of T cell responses to AZD1222 COVID-19 vaccine. TCRdb's copy holds only in-frame clones and misses some; the assay was immunoSEQ multiplex PCR. The table includes around 130,000 clones, approximately 93% detected once. The sample in question was peripheral blood, obtained on day 0 of AZD1222 vaccination. The origin of the receptors is an adult in good health. Both conserved end residues are part of each CDR3. Fields, in order: D gene, V gene, J gene, CDR3 DNA, CDR3 protein. The D gene is left open where the match is weak.

d_call: -; v_call: TRBV4-1; j_call: TRBJ2-5; cdr3_nt: TGCGCCAGCAGCCAAAGGGGGTTACAGGGTTGGGAGACCCAGTACTTC; cdr3_aa: CASSQRGLQGWETQYF
d_call: -; v_call: TRBV3-1/TRBV3-2; j_call: TRBJ2-3; cdr3_nt: TGTGCCAGCAGCCAAGACGCCACCACAGATACGCAGTATTTT; cdr3_aa: CASSQDATTDTQYF
d_call: -; v_call: TRBV2; j_call: TRBJ1-2; cdr3_nt: TGTGCCAGCAGTGTCGACACGACTAACTATGGCTACACCTTC; cdr3_aa: CASSVDTTNYGYTF
d_call: TRBD2; v_call: TRBV19; j_call: TRBJ2-7; cdr3_nt: TGTGCCAGTAGTACCCAGCGGGGCACCTACGAGCAGTACTTC; cdr3_aa: CASSTQRGTYEQYF
d_call: -; v_call: TRBV5-1; j_call: TRBJ1-1; cdr3_nt: TGCGCCAGCAGCTCGGAAGGGATAAACACTGAAGCTTTCTTT; cdr3_aa: CASSSEGINTEAFF
d_call: -; v_call: TRBV11-3; j_call: TRBJ2-1; cdr3_nt: TGTGCCAGCAGCCATCCCTTAATATCGGGTGAGCAGTTCTTC; cdr3_aa: CASSHPLISGEQFF
d_call: -; v_call: TRBV7-9; j_call: TRBJ2-2; cdr3_nt: TGTGCCAGCAGCTTAATTGGCAGTAACACCGGGGAGCTGTTTTTT; cdr3_aa: CASSLIGSNTGELFF
d_call: -; v_call: TRBV2; j_call: TRBJ2-3; cdr3_nt: TGTGCCAGAAGCAGGCAGAGCACAGATACGCAGTATTTT; cdr3_aa: CARSRQSTDTQYF
d_call: TRBD2; v_call: TRBV11-3; j_call: TRBJ2-1; cdr3_nt: TGTGCCAGCAGCTCAGGGACTAGCGGTAGAAGCTCCTACAATGAGCAGTTCTTC; cdr3_aa: CASSSGTSGRSSYNEQFF
d_call: TRBD2; v_call: TRBV18; j_call: TRBJ2-7; cdr3_nt: TGTGCCAGCTCACCAAATGGGCGGGGGGCCTACGAGCAGTACTTC; cdr3_aa: CASSPNGRGAYEQYF
d_call: -; v_call: TRBV19; j_call: TRBJ1-1; cdr3_nt: TGTGCCAGTACCATGGTGGGGGCTGAAGCTTTCTTT; cdr3_aa: CASTMVGAEAFF
d_call: TRBD1; v_call: TRBV28; j_call: TRBJ1-1; cdr3_nt: TGTGCCAGCAGTTCCCACCGGGACAGGGTTGTAGCTTTCTTT; cdr3_aa: CASSSHRDRVVAFF
d_call: -; v_call: TRBV7-9; j_call: TRBJ1-1; cdr3_nt: TGTGCCAGCAGCCTGTTCGGCAGAGACACTGAAGCTTTCTTT; cdr3_aa: CASSLFGRDTEAFF
d_call: -; v_call: TRBV21-1; j_call: TRBJ1-1; cdr3_nt: TGTGCCAGCAGCAAAAGTCGGCGGCAGGGGGCAGGTGAAGCTTTCTTT; cdr3_aa: CASSKSRRQGAGEAFF
d_call: TRBD1; v_call: TRBV9; j_call: TRBJ2-2; cdr3_nt: TGTGCCAGCAGGTTGACAGGGGATGGTCCCGGGGAGCTGTTTTTT; cdr3_aa: CASRLTGDGPGELFF